This T cell receptor (beta chain) originates from a study of cytomegalovirus exposure and HLA in healthy donors. The ends were cut back, 6 bases at V and 4 bases at J, with 15 bases in the middle. The CDR3 runs 14 residues. The germline V gene has CDR1 SNHLY and CDR2 FYNNEI. PCR employed 60 Vbeta and 13 Jbeta primers. Method: immunoSEQ multiplex PCR; TCRdb's copy keeps in-frame clones and lacks some. The sample lists roughly 180,000 clones, roughly a tenth occurring once. The sample comprised PBMCs. The TCR comes from a woman aged 30 to 39 in good health and CMV-seropositive. The J gene is TRBJ1-2, the V gene TRBV2; a weak D match, TRBD1 (6 bases). The CDR3 nucleotides read TGTGCCAGCAGCGAACAGGGCTTCACCTATGGCTACACCTTC. Its translation is CASSEQGFTYGYTF.